This TCR beta chain was recovered during a study of T cell responses to AZD1222 COVID-19 vaccine (dated by TCRdb to about 2021). About the study as a whole: AZD1222 recipients given second doses at about 4 weeks or at about 12 weeks were pooled, since spike-specific TCR depth and breadth were not found to differ between the two schedules. A total of 233 trial participants underwent TCR sequencing, of whom 207 received two doses of AZD1222 and around 25 received two doses of the MenACWY control vaccine. Trial participants were enrolled by age into subgroups of 18-55, 56-69 and 70-plus years, and 148, 28 and 57 TCR-sequenced participants, respectively, were included in these subgroups. What the research found in general, with its limitations: Conclusions about previously exposed vaccinees were limited because only 5 or 6 AZD1222 recipients were SARS-CoV-2 seropositive at baseline. The 56-69-year group was small, and its depth increase did not reach significance, likely because of low power. CD4 TCRs associated with the vaccine covered the entire spike protein, and the dominant responses were in regions 160-218 and 743-854. Participants were mostly white British and included more females than males, and it was suggested by the authors that clonal diversity may have been underestimated. Because no samples from the day 14 peak response were available, repertoires could be characterized only after the peak T cell response. After two AZD1222 doses, spike-specific TCR breadth and depth were significantly higher than at day 0 and than in MenACWY recipients. Nearly half of unique spike-specific TCRs reportedly recognized epitopes outside regions mutated in the B.1.351 and B.1.1.7 variants.

Regarding this clone: Its antigen is not yet known. No base quality information exists; no much larger clone differs at one position.

This sample's time point label indicates: baseline before first vaccination. The vaccinee samples were drawn from two UK trials, COV001 and COV002, one of which was a single-blind randomized controlled phase 2/3 trial testing AZD1222 (ChAdOx1 nCoV-19) in healthy adults. For TCRbeta chain sequencing, PBMC samples were collected from trial participants at day 0 and at day 28 after the second dose. The junction shows trimming of 4 bases on V and 4 bases on J, and the gene matches do not reach 9 bases of it. CDR1 and CDR2 are read off the germline V gene (reference sequence) as LGHDT and YNNKEL. Including cysteine and phenylalanine, the CDR3 has 15 amino acids. This entry keeps only the CDR3 DNA: 45 bases, framed from base 1. The CDR3 regions of human TCRbeta chains were subjected to immunosequencing. From the authors' description of their analysis: TCRs in the repertoires were matched against a reference library of SARS-CoV-2-specific TCRs that had been generated with the MIRA antigen-specificity platform. Breadth meant the fraction of unique TCRs that were SARS-CoV-2-associated, whereas depth meant the fraction of total T cells that were SARS-CoV-2-associated. Using the MIRA data, every spike-specific TCR was mapped to the spike region that the TCR reacted to and assigned to either a CD4 or a CD8 class. Log10-transformed breadth and depth values were compared by one-way ANOVA with Sidak's multiple comparisons tests. TCRdb stores this immuneACCESS table with in-frame sequences only. Part of the clones is absent; in the studies checked, under half of the shortfall reflects unresolved V genes, and no reason is known for the rest. V and J calls and clone size are given by that table; D and trimming were obtained from the DNA. The sample table contains 150,000 to 160,000 clones; only one count was recorded for 88% of them. The top ten constitute around 3% of the sample.

The specimen comprised peripheral blood, sampled on day 0 of AZD1222 vaccination. The clonotype originates from an adult in good health. The rearrangement joined TRBV3-1 (or the pseudogene TRBV3-2) to TRBJ1-2, and TRBD1 matches 7 of the central bases. This receptor carries the CDR3 CASSRRGGASYGYTF. The DNA is TGTGCCAGCAGCCGGCGAGGGGGCGCAAGCTATGGCTACACCTTC.